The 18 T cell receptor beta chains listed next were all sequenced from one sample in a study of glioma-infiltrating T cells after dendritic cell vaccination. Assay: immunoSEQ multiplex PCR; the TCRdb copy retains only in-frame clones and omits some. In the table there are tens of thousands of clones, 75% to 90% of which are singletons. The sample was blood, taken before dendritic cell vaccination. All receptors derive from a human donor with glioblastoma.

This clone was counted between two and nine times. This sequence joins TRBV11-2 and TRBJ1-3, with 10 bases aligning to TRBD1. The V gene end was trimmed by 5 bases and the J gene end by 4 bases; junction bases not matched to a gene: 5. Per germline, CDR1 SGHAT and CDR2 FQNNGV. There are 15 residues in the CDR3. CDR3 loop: CASSLGTGAGNTIYF. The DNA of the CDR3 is TGTGCCAGCAGCCTCGGGACAGGGGCGGGAAACACCATATATTTT.

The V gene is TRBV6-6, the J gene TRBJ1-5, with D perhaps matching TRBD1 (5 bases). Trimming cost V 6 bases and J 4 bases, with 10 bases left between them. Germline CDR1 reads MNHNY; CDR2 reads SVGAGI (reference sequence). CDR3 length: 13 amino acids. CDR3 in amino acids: CASSTDTNQPQHF. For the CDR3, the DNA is TGTGCCAGCAGCACGGACACGAATCAGCCCCAGCATTTT.

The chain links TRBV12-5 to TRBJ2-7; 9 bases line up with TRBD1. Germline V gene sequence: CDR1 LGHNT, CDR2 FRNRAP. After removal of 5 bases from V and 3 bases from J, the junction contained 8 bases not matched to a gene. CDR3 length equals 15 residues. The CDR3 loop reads CASGRGTGIGYEQYF. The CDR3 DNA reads TGTGCTAGTGGTCGGGGGACAGGGATTGGCTACGAGCAGTACTTC. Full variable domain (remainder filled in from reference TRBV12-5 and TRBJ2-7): DARVTQTPRHKVTEMGQEVTMRCQPILGHNTVFWYRQTMMQGLELLAYFRNRAPLDDSGMPKDRFSAEMPDATLATLKIQPSEPRDSAVYFCASGRGTGIGYEQYFGPGTRLTVT.

The CDR3 DNA sequence: TGTGCCAGCCAGACAGCCCGAGAGCAGTTCTTC. It yields the protein CASQTAREQFF. This chain connects TRBV2 to TRBJ2-1; D might be TRBD1 (5 bases). CDR1 is SNHLY and CDR2 is FYNNEI in the germline V gene. The ends were cut back, 8 bases at V and 10 bases at J, with 12 bases in the middle. This CDR3 contains 11 residues. Looking up the rest from reference TRBV2 and TRBJ2-1 gives the full variable domain: EPEVTQTPSHQVTQMGQEVILRCVPISNHLYFYWYRQILGQKVEFLVSFYNNEISEKSEIFDDQFSVERPDGSNFTLKIRSTKLEDSAMYFCASQTAREQFFGPGTRLTVL.

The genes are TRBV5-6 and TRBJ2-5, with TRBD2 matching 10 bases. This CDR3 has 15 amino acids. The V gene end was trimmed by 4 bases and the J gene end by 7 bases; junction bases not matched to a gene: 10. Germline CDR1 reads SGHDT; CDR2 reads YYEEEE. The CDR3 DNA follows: TGTGCCAGCAGCCACGGTGGGCGGACTAGCGGGACCCAGTACTTC. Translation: CASSHGGRTSGTQYF.

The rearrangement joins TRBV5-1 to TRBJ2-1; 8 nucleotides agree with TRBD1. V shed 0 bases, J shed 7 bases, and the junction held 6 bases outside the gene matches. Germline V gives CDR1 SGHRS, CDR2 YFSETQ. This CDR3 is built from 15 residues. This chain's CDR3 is CASSLAGDRINEQFF. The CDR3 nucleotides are TGCGCCAGCAGCTTGGCCGGGGACAGGATAAATGAGCAGTTCTTC. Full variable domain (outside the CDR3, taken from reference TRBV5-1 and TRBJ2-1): KAGVTQTPRYLIKTRGQQVTLSCSPISGHRSVSWYQQTPGQGLQFLFEYFSETQRNKGNFPGRFSGRQFSNSRSEMNVSTLELGDSALYLCASSLAGDRINEQFFGPGTRLTVL.

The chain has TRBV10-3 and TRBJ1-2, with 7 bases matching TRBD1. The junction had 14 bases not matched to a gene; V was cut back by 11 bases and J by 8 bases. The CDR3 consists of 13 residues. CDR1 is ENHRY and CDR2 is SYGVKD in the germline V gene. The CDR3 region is CAAGGDSLLGYTF. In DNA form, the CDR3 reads TGTGCCGCCGGTGGGGACAGCCTTTTAGGCTACACCTTC.

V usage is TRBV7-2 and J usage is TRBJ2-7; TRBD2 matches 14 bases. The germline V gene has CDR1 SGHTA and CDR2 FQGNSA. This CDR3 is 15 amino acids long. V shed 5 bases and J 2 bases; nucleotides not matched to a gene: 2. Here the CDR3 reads CASSGGLAGAYEQYF. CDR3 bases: TGTGCCAGCAGCGGGGGACTAGCGGGGGCCTACGAGCAGTACTTC.

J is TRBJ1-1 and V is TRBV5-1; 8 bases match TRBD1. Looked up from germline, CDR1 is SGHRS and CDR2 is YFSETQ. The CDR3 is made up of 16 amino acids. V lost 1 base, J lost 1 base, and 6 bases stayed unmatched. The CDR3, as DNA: TGCGCCAGCAGCTTGTGGGGGGGGACAGGGAACACTGAAGCTTTCTTT. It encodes CASSLWGGTGNTEAFF.

The CDR3 nucleotides read TGTGCCAGCAGCCGTACAGGATACAATGAGCAGTTCTTC. Translation gives CASSRTGYNEQFF. This chain uses TRBV7-8 with TRBJ2-1; a weak D match, TRBD1 (5 bases). The germline V gene encodes CDR1 SGHVS and CDR2 FQNEAQ. V lost 5 bases and J 4 bases, leaving 9 bases between the germline ends. The length of the CDR3 is 13 residues.

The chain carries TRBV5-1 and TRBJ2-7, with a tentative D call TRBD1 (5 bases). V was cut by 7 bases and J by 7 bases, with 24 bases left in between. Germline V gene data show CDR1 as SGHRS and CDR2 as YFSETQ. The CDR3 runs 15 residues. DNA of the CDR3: TGCGCCAGCTCTCCTCAGATCAGGGTATCTCGGGAGCAGTACTTC. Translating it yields CASSPQIRVSREQYF.

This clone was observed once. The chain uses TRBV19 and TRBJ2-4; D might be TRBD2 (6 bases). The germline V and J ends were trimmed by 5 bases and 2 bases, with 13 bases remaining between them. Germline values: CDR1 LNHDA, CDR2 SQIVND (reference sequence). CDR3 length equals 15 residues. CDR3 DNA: TGTGCCAGTAGTTTCCGCCGGGGGTCCAAAAACATTCAGTACTTC. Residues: CASSFRRGSKNIQYF.

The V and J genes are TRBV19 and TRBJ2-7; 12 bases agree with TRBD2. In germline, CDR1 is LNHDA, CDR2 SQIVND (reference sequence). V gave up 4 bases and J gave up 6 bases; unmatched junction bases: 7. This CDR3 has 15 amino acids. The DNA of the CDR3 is TGTGCCAGTAGTACCCTAGCGGGGGGGCGGGCCGAGCAGTACTTC. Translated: CASSTLAGGRAEQYF. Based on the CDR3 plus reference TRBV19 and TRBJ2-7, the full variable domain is DGGITQSPKYLFRKEGQNVTLSCEQNLNHDAMYWYRQDPGQGLRLIYYSQIVNDFQKGDIAEGYSVSREKKESFPLTVTSAQKNPTAFYLCASSTLAGGRAEQYFGPGTRLTVT.

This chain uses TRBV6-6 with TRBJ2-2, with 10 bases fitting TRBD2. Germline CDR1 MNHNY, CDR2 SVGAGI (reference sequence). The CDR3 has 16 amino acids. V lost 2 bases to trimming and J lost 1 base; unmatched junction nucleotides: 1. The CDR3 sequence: CASSYLAGENTGELFF. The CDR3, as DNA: TGTGCCAGCAGTTACCTAGCGGGGGAGAACACCGGGGAGCTGTTTTTT.

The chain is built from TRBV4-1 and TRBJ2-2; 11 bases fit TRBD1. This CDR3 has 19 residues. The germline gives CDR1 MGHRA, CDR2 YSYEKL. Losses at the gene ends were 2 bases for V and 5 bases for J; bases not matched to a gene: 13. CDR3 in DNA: TGCGCCAGCAGCCAAAGGTTCCTTTGGACAGGGGGCCGGACCGGGGAGCTGTTTTTT. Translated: CASSQRFLWTGGRTGELFF.

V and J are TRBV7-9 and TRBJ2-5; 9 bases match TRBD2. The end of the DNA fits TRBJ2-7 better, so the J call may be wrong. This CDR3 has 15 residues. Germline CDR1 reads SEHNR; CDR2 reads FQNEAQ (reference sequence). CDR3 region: CASSLDGTSRYEQYF. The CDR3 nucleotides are TGTGCCAGCAGCTTAGACGGGACTAGCCGCTACGAGCAGTACTTC.

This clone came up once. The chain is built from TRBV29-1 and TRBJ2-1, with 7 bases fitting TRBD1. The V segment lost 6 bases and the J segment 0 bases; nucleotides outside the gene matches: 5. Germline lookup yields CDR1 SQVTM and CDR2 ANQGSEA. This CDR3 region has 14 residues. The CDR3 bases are TGCAGCGTCAGCCGGGACAGCTCCTACAATGAGCAGTTCTTC. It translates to CSVSRDSSYNEQFF.

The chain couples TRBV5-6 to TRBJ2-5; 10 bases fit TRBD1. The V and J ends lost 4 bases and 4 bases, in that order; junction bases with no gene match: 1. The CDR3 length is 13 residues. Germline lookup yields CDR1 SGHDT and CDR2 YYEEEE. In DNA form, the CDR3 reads TGTGCCAGCAGCAGGACAGGGGGAGAGACCCAGTACTTC. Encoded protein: CASSRTGGETQYF.